These 24 T cell receptor beta chains were all obtained from the same sample, sequenced in a study of T cells in tumors after PD-1 blockade. Sequencing was performed with immunoSEQ multiplex PCR; in TCRdb, only in-frame clones are kept and a portion is missing. The sample consists of approximately 45,000 clones, 79% of them appearing once. The sequencing used PBMCs, collected before anti-PD-1 therapy. The source is a human donor with advanced basal cell or squamous cell carcinoma (not recorded which).

This clone appeared a few times. This chain connects TRBV7-6 to TRBJ2-3, with TRBD2 matching over 14 bases. V trimming: 3 bases; J trimming: 5 bases; junction bases outside the gene matches: 4. Germline lookup yields CDR1 SGHVS and CDR2 FNYEAQ. This CDR3 has 16 amino acids. The CDR3 is CASSFRLAGGRDTQYF. CDR3 nucleotide sequence: TGTGCCAGCAGCTTCCGACTAGCGGGGGGGAGAGATACGCAGTATTTT.

Details on this clone: This sample also contains other DNA sequences that code for the same CDR3. The chain employs TRBV24-1 and TRBJ2-2; 7 positions agree with TRBD2. V lost 4 bases, J lost 7 bases, and 8 bases stayed unmatched. Germline lookup yields CDR1 KGHDR and CDR2 SFDVKD. The CDR3 is made up of 15 amino acids. The CDR3 region has the DNA TGTGCCACCAGTGACATAGCGGGCGGGGGCGGGGAGCTGTTTTTT. Protein product: CATSDIAGGGGELFF.

The rearrangement joins TRBV5-4 to TRBJ1-1, with unresolved D. CDR3 length equals 15 residues. V shed 0 bases and J shed 1 base, with 10 bases lying between them. Germline V gives CDR1 SGHNT, CDR2 YYREEE (reference sequence). CDR3 nucleotides: TGTGCCAGCAGCTTGGACGGCAGGCCGAACACTGAAGCTTTCTTT. This translates into CASSLDGRPNTEAFF.

This sequence joins TRBV10-3 and TRBJ2-6, with 7 bases identical to TRBD1. The germline CDR1 and CDR2 sequences are ENHRY and SYGVKD. Trimming cost V 8 bases and J 0 bases; bases outside gene matches: 1. The CDR3 has 14 amino acids. CDR3: CAIGTASGANVLTF. The CDR3 DNA is TGTGCCATCGGGACAGCCTCTGGGGCCAACGTCCTGACTTTC.

The chain combines TRBV7-9 with TRBJ1-4; D gene ambiguous. The germline gives CDR1 SEHNR, CDR2 FQNEAQ (reference sequence). This CDR3 has 14 amino acids. The V end lost 3 bases, the J end lost 0 bases, and 5 bases lay between the germline ends. This CDR3 is CASSLISTNEKLFF. CDR3 sequence (DNA): TGTGCCAGCAGCTTGATTTCAACTAATGAAAAACTGTTTTTT.

J is TRBJ2-5 and V is TRBV7-2; 9 bases match TRBD2. V shed 3 bases and J 1 base; nucleotides not matched to a gene: 6. Looked up from germline, CDR1 is SGHTA and CDR2 is FQGNSA. The CDR3 runs 16 residues. CDR3 in amino acids: CASSFATSGTQETQYF. For the CDR3, the DNA is TGTGCCAGCAGCTTCGCGACTAGCGGAACCCAAGAGACCCAGTACTTC.

A few counts support this clone. The V call is TRBV10-1, the J call TRBJ2-3, with 12 nucleotides matching TRBD2. Trimming at V came to 4 bases and at J to 11 bases, leaving 7 bases not matched to a gene. The CDR3 has 14 residues. Germline V CDR1 and CDR2: WNHNN, SYGVQD (reference sequence). The CDR3, as DNA: TGCGCCAGCAGTGCTAGCGGGGGGGCCGCAGAGCAGTATTTT. Amino acids: CASSASGGAAEQYF.

The chain combines TRBV5-6 with TRBJ2-1; unclear D gene. Trimming shortened V by 1 base and J by 0 bases, and 8 bases separated the two germline ends. Germline CDR1 and CDR2: SGHDT and YYEEEE. The CDR3 runs to 15 residues. In nucleotides, the CDR3 is TGTGCCAGCAGCTTGTGGCGGAGCTCCTACAATGAGCAGTTCTTC. Translation gives CASSLWRSSYNEQFF.

This clone was detected only a few times. The V gene is TRBV2, the J gene TRBJ1-4; 11 nucleotides agree with TRBD1. The CDR3 contains 16 residues. Losses at the gene ends were 6 bases for V and 7 bases for J; bases not matched to a gene: 10. Germline CDR1 SNHLY, CDR2 FYNNEI. This CDR3 reads CASSAGTGGTGEKLFF. In DNA form, the CDR3 reads TGTGCCAGCAGCGCCGGGACAGGGGGGACGGGTGAAAAACTGTTTTTT.

This chain connects TRBV19 to TRBJ2-3, with D unresolved. Germline values: CDR1 LNHDA, CDR2 SQIVND (reference sequence). This CDR3 comprises 12 residues. V was trimmed by 4 bases and J by 4 bases, leaving 6 bases between them. The CDR3 loop is CASSTRADTQYF. The DNA for the CDR3 is TGTGCCAGTAGTACCCGAGCAGATACGCAGTATTTT.

This chain connects TRBV6-5 to TRBJ1-4, with unresolved D. CDR3 length: 14 residues. The germline CDR1 and CDR2 sequences are MNHEY and SVGAGI. V was pared by 2 bases and J by 7 bases, with 11 bases between. CDR3 in DNA: TGTGCCAGCAGTTACCTAAGGGAGGTTGAAAAACTGTTTTTT. This codes for CASSYLREVEKLFF.

V and J are TRBV19 and TRBJ2-1, with 7 bases matching TRBD2. With V trimmed by 3 bases and J by 3 bases, 14 bases remained unmatched. The CDR3 length is 18 residues. Per germline, CDR1 LNHDA and CDR2 SQIVND (reference sequence). CDR3 nucleotide sequence: TGTGCCAGTAGTATTGTGTACCTTTTGGGGGGGTACTACAATGAGCAGTTCTTC. Residues: CASSIVYLLGGYYNEQFF. The whole variable domain, remainder taken from reference TRBV19 and TRBJ2-1, is DGGITQSPKYLFRKEGQNVTLSCEQNLNHDAMYWYRQDPGQGLRLIYYSQIVNDFQKGDIAEGYSVSREKKESFPLTVTSAQKNPTAFYLCASSIVYLLGGYYNEQFFGPGTRLTVL.

V and J are TRBV5-5 and TRBJ2-7, with D possibly called TRBD1 or TRBD2 (6 bases each). CDR3 length equals 16 residues. Germline lookup yields CDR1 SGHKS and CDR2 YYEKEE (reference sequence). The germline V and J ends were trimmed by 1 base and 2 bases, with 16 bases remaining between them. The CDR3 coding sequence is TGTGCCAGCAGCTTGAAGGAGGGGGAAATACCCTACGAGCAGTACTTC. Translated: CASSLKEGEIPYEQYF.

The chain couples TRBV18 to TRBJ1-1; tentative D call: TRBD1 (5 bases). The CDR3 is 14 residues long. V lost 3 bases to trimming and J lost 4 bases, with 12 bases between them. Germline assignment: CDR1 KGHSH and CDR2 LQKENI. The CDR3 region is CASSPLPGSTEAFF. The CDR3 nucleotides read TGTGCCAGCTCACCCCTTCCAGGGAGCACTGAAGCTTTCTTT.

The chain combines TRBV11-3 with TRBJ1-2; D is unresolved. CDR3 length: 13 residues. Germline values: CDR1 SGHNT, CDR2 YENEEA. V was pared by 1 base and J by 6 bases, with 9 bases between. Here the CDR3 reads CASSLALGDGYTF. DNA for the CDR3: TGTGCCAGCAGCTTAGCATTGGGTGATGGCTACACCTTC.

This rearrangement joins TRBV14 to TRBJ2-5; D not certain. The V end was cut by 1 base, the J end by 4 bases, with 7 bases between. Germline V gene sequence: CDR1 SGHDN, CDR2 FVKESK. The CDR3 runs to 13 residues. CDR3 sequence reads: CASSQVIGETQYF. The CDR3 DNA sequence: TGTGCCAGCAGCCAAGTTATAGGAGAGACCCAGTACTTC.

This chain joins TRBV7-8 and TRBJ2-1; TRBD2 agrees at 12 bases. J was trimmed by 7 bases and V by 7 bases; bases with no gene match: 5. Germline CDR1 reads SGHVS; CDR2 reads FQNEAQ. CDR3 length: 14 amino acids. CDR3 amino acids: CASTHLAGGNEQFF. CDR3 bases: TGTGCCAGCACCCACCTAGCGGGAGGGAATGAGCAGTTCTTC.

The V call is TRBV23-1, the J call TRBJ2-1; 13 nucleotides line up with TRBD2. TRBV23-1 is sorted into the ORF group, with uncertain function. With 3 bases clipped from V and 5 bases from J, the junction kept 13 bases outside the gene matches. The CDR3 loop spans 19 amino acids. The CDR3: CASSHPGLAGAHVDNEQFF. The CDR3 bases are TGCGCCAGCAGTCACCCAGGACTAGCGGGAGCCCACGTGGACAATGAGCAGTTCTTC.

This clone was seen a few times. The V and J genes are TRBV6-5 and TRBJ1-4; no clear D. The CDR3 sequence is 14 residues long. The V gene lost 7 bases and the J gene lost 7 bases, with 16 bases spanning the gap. Germline CDR1 and CDR2: MNHEY and SVGAGI. The CDR3 DNA reads as TGTGCCAGCACCAACGAAGTCGGGGTTGAAAAACTGTTTTTT. It translates to CASTNEVGVEKLFF.

The chain links TRBV6-5 to TRBJ1-1, with 10 positions matching TRBD1. Trimming cost V 4 bases and J 3 bases; bases outside gene matches: 5. Germline V lookup: CDR1 MNHEY, CDR2 SVGAGI. The CDR3 length is 15 residues. Here the CDR3 reads CASSSGTGVDTEAFF. The CDR3 DNA sequence: TGTGCCAGCAGTTCTGGGACAGGGGTGGACACTGAAGCTTTCTTT.

The chain has TRBV6-5 and TRBJ2-7; tentatively, D is TRBD1 or TRBD2 (5 bases each). With 2 bases removed from V and 7 bases from J, the gap between germline ends came to 18 bases. The CDR3 has 15 amino acids. Germline-derived CDR1 and CDR2 are MNHEY and SVGAGI. The CDR3 reads CASSYEGRGVGEQYF. As DNA, the CDR3 is TGTGCCAGCAGTTACGAGGGAAGAGGGGTGGGAGAGCAGTACTTC.

The chain joins TRBV14 to TRBJ1-1; a weak D match, TRBD1 (6 bases). V lost 6 bases and J 3 bases, leaving 11 bases between the germline ends. Germline loops: CDR1 SGHDN, CDR2 FVKESK. The CDR3 is 13 amino acids. CDR3 in amino acids: CASSRGGYTEAFF. The CDR3 DNA reads as TGTGCCAGCAGTAGGGGGGGGTACACTGAAGCTTTCTTT.

The chain carries TRBV7-9 and TRBJ2-5; no clear D gene. The V end lost 1 base, the J end lost 1 base, and 4 bases lay between the germline ends. The CDR3 has 13 residues. The germline CDR1 and CDR2 sequences are SEHNR and FQNEAQ (reference sequence). The DNA of the CDR3 is TGTGCCAGCAGCTTAGACGCCCAAGAGACCCAGTACTTC. The encoded protein is CASSLDAQETQYF.

The rearrangement joins TRBV2 to TRBJ2-1; 11 positions agree with TRBD2. The CDR3 length is 16 residues. The ends lost 6 bases at V and 7 bases at J; junction bases unmatched: 11. Germline CDR1 SNHLY, CDR2 FYNNEI. The CDR3 nucleotides are TGTGCCAGCAGATTAAGATGGCTAGCGGGAGGAAATGAGCAGTTCTTC. Translating it yields CASRLRWLAGGNEQFF.